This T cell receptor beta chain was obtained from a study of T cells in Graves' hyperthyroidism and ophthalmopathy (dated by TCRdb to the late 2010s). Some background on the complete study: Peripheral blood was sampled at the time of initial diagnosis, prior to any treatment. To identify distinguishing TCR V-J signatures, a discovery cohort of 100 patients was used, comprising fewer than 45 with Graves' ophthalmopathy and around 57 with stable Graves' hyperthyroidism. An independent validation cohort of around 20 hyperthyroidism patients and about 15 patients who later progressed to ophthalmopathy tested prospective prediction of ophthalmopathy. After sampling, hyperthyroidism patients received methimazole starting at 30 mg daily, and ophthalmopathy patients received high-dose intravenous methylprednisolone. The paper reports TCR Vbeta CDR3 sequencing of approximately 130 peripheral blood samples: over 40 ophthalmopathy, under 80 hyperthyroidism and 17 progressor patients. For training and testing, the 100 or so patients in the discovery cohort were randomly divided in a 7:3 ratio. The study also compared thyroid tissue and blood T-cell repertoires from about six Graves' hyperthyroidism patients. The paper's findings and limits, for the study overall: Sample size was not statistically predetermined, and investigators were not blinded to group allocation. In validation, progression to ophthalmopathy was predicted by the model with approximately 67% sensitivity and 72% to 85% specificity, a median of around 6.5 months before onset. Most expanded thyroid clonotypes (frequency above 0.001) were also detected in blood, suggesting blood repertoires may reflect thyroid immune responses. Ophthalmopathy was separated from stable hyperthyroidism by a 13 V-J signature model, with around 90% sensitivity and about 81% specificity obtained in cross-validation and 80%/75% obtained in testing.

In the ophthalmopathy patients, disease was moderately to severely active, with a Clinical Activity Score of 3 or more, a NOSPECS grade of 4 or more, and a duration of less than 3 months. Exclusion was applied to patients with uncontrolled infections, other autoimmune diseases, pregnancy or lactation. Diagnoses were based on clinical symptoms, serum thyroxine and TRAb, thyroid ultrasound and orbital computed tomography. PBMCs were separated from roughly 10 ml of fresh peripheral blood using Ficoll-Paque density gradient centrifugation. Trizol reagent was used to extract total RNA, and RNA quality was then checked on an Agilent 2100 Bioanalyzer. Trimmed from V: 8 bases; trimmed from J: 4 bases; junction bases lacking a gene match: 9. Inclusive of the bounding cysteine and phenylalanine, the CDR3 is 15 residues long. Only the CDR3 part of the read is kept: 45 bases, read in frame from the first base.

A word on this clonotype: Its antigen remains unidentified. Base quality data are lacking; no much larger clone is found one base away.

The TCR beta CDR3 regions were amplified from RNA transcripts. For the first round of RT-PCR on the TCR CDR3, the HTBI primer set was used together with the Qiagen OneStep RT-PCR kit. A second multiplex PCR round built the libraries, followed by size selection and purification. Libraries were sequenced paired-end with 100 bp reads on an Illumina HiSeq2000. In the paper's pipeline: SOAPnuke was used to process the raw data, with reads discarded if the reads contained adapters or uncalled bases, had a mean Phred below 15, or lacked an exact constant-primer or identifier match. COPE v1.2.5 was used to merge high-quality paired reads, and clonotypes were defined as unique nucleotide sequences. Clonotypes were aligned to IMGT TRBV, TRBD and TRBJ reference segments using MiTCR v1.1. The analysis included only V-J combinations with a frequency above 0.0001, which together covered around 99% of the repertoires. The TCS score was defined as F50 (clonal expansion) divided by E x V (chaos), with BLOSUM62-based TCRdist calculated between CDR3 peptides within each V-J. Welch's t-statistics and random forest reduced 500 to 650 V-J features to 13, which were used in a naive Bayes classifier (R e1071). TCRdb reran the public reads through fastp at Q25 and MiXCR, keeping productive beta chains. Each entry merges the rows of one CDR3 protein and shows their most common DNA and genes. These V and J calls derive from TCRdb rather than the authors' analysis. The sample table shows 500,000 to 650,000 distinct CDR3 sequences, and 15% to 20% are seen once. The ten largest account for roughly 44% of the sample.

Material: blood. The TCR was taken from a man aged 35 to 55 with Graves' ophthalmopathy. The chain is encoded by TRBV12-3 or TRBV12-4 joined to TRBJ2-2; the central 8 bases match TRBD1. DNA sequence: TGTGCCAGCCAGAGACAGGGGCAGTCCACCGGGGAGCTGTTTTTT. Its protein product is CASQRQGQSTGELFF.